Listed below are T cell receptor beta chains from one sample, sequenced in a study of early T cells in non-severe SARS-CoV-2 infection. Using its own MiXCR run on the 5' RACE reads, TCRdb lists one record per CDR3 protein. This table has under 70,000 distinct CDR3 sequences, more than 4% appearing once. Sequenced sample: whole blood. These receptors were collected from an adult who was a healthcare worker with PCR-confirmed SARS-CoV-2 infection or an uninfected control (not recorded which). Each CDR3 is given with its conserved first and last residue. The D gene is left open where the match is weak. Clone size is not always given. Where it is, it says once, few, many or a class for expanded clones.

>TRBV14|TRBJ2-3|few|NA
CASSQGPQFFSTDTQYF
>TRBV7-9|TRBJ1-1|many|TRBD1
CASSAGQGDTEAFF
>TRBV10-3|TRBJ1-2|many|NA
CAITEGDVNGYTF
>TRBV11-2|TRBJ1-6|many|NA
CASSFSQNSPLHF
>TRBV20-1|TRBJ2-1|many|NA
CSAGLQGGGANEQFF
>TRBV6-6|TRBJ1-5|many|NA
CASSSHYNQPQHF
>TRBV4-2|TRBJ2-5|many|NA
CASSQDSLGAQETQYF
>TRBV13|TRBJ2-7|many|TRBD1
CASSPTGGEQYF
>TRBV10-3|TRBJ1-6|NA|TRBD1
CAIRTGGNSPLHF
>TRBV29-1|TRBJ1-4|many|NA
CSARPTGTNEKLFF
>TRBV18|TRBJ2-3|many|NA
CASSPPERADTQYF
>TRBV27|TRBJ1-4|few|TRBD1
CASSPRDRGELALEKLFF
>TRBV20-1|TRBJ2-5|many|TRBD2
CSAIGGALGETQYF
>TRBV7-2|TRBJ2-2|many|NA
CASSLGTGTGELFF
>TRBV13|TRBJ2-7|many|NA
CASSSPGLYEQYF
>TRBV2|TRBJ2-5|NA|NA
CASSRAAYSETQYF
>TRBV29-1|TRBJ2-7|medium-sized|NA
CSVKKIAGSYEQYF
>TRBV15|TRBJ1-5|few|TRBD1
CATSLTGDQPQHF
>TRBV25-1|TRBJ2-7|many|NA
CASSAPNDLGGSDEQYF
>TRBV7-9|TRBJ1-5|many|NA
CASSSSSGNQPQHF
>TRBV24-1|TRBJ2-3|many|NA
CATSDFSHDVADTQYF
>TRBV2|TRBJ2-1|NA|NA
CASSAIGGNSNEQFF
>TRBV5-5|TRBJ2-3|many|NA
CASSAGTGSTDTQYF
>TRBV12-3/TRBV12-4|TRBJ2-5|NA|TRBD2
CASSLVGGRRETQYF
>TRBV29-1|TRBJ2-1|many|TRBD1
CSVERFGQGASDNEQFF
>TRBV9|TRBJ2-7|few|NA
CASSPSPTYEQYF
>TRBV3-1|TRBJ2-1|few|NA
CASSRTIVGEQFF
>TRBV20-1|TRBJ2-3|many|NA
CSARDPGQSPDTQYF
>TRBV5-4|TRBJ2-2|many|TRBD1
CASSPGTGRENTGELFF
>TRBV7-2|TRBJ2-7|many|NA
CASSLVVGAREQYF
>TRBV5-1|TRBJ1-2|few|NA
CASSLVGQINYGYTF
>TRBV4-1|TRBJ2-2|many|TRBD2
CASSPRASGAANTGELFF
>TRBV7-3|TRBJ2-1|many|NA
CASSLQGTDTYNEQFF
>TRBV7-9|TRBJ2-7|NA|NA
CASSSGHRNYEQYF
>TRBV18|TRBJ2-6|NA|NA
CASSSLPGTPSSGANVLTF
>TRBV6-5|TRBJ2-7|many|NA
CASRTNRDYEQYF
>TRBV6-1|TRBJ2-1|NA|TRBD2
CASSEATSGRGNEQFF
>TRBV20-1|TRBJ1-1|many|TRBD1
CSAKGPGGTEAFF
>TRBV6-5|TRBJ2-3|many|NA
CASSYQASTDTQYF